Listed below are T cell receptor beta chains from one sample, sequenced in a study of tumor and adjacent non-tumor tissue in lung cancer. TCRdb recomputed calls from the multiplex PCR reads with MiXCR, one row per CDR3 protein. The sample lists more than 75,000 distinct CDR3 sequences, 65% to 90% occurring once. Material for sequencing was lung tumor tissue. The receptors stem from a woman aged 45-59 years with non-small cell lung cancer. Each CDR3 is given with its conserved first and last residue. D genes are given only for firm matches. Rows may omit the clone size; those that give it use once, few, many or a size class.

>TRBJ2-7|TRBV7-2|.|TRBD2
CASSYLAGGPYERYF
TGTGCCAGCAGCTACTTAGCGGGAGGACCCTACGAGCGATACTTC
>TRBJ2-7|TRBV20-1|.|.
CSPRDLRDDSYGQYF
TGCAGTCCTAGAGATCTCAGGGACGACTCCTACGGGCAGTACTTC
>TRBJ2-1|TRBV20-1|.|.
CSARDGVAPSSFNEQFF
TGCAGTGCTAGAGATGGAGTAGCTCCAAGCTCCTTCAATGAGCAGTTCTTC
>TRBJ2-7|TRBV4-1|.|.
CASIQDRYYEQYF
TGCGCCAGTATCCAAGATCGGTACTACGAGCAGTACTTC
>TRBJ2-1|TRBV6-6|.|.
CASSYSTEIGVF
TGTGCCAGTAGTTACTCGACGGAGATTGGGGTCTTC
>TRBJ2-7|TRBV20-1|.|TRBD1
CSATPENRGPHSYEQYF
TGCAGTGCTACCCCCGAGAACAGGGGACCTCATTCCTACGAGCAGTACTTC
>TRBJ2-3|TRBV11-1|.|TRBD1
CASRWTGMNTRYF
TGTGCCAGCAGATGGACAGGGATGAATACGAGGTATTTT
>TRBJ2-7|TRBV10-3|many|TRBD2
CATQPGLATGEQYF
TGTGCCACTCAACCGGGACTAGCTACGGGAGAGCAGTACTTC
>TRBJ1-1|TRBV20-1|.|.
CSARDSGRQGLKTEAFF
TGCAGTGCTAGAGATAGCGGGAGGCAGGGATTGAAGACTGAAGCTTTCTTT
>TRBJ1-6|TRBV28|.|.
CASILLAGVNSPLHF
TGTGCTAGCATTTTATTGGCAGGGGTAAATTCACCCCTCCACTTT
>TRBJ2-1|TRBV29-1|.|.
CSVGIGSGQLF
.
>TRBJ2-3|TRBV6-6|.|.
CASRYSLATIDTQYF
TGTGCCAGCAGATACAGTCTAGCGACCATAGATACGCAGTATTTT
>TRBJ1-3|TRBV20-1|.|.
CSARVERGVEGNTIYF
TGTAGTGCTAGAGTCGAGCGGGGGGTGGAGGGAAACACCATATATTTT
>TRBJ2-3|TRBV6-5|.|.
CANRRTPHSNRPQYF
TGTGCCAACAGGAGGACACCTCATAGCAATCGGCCCCAGTATTTT
>TRBJ2-2|TRBV4-3|many|TRBD1
CASSQQWTGQLTGELFF
TGCGCCAGCAGCCAGCAATGGACAGGGCAATTAACCGGGGAGCTGTTTTTT
>TRBJ1-5|TRBV20-1|.|.
CCARQGTPGQPQHF
TGCTGTGCTAGACAAGGGACTCCGGGGCAGCCCCAGCATTTT
>TRBJ2-5|TRBV20-1|few|TRBD1
CSAHGRGYQETQYF
TGCAGTGCTCATGGCAGGGGGTATCAAGAGACCCAGTACTTC
>TRBJ2-2|TRBV6-5|.|.
CASRPRDHRELFF
TGTGCCAGCAGGCCCAGGGATCACAGGGAGCTGTTTTTT
>TRBJ2-5|TRBV20-1|.|.
CSATKLRGSCETQYF
TGCAGTGCTACCAAACTGAGGGGGAGCTGCGAGACCCAGTACTTC
>TRBJ2-1|TRBV11-1|.|.
CASSLGWESYNEQLF
TGTGCTAGCAGCTTAGGGTGGGAGAGTTACAATGAGCAGCTCTTC
>TRBJ2-1|TRBV5-4|.|TRBD1
CAGSHIGTGCEQFF
TGTGCCGGCAGCCATATAGGGACAGGATGTGAGCAGTTCTTC
>TRBJ2-7|TRBV20-1|.|.
CSARIAVGTYEQYF
TGCAGTGCCCGTATAGCTGTGGGTACGTACGAGCAGTACTTC